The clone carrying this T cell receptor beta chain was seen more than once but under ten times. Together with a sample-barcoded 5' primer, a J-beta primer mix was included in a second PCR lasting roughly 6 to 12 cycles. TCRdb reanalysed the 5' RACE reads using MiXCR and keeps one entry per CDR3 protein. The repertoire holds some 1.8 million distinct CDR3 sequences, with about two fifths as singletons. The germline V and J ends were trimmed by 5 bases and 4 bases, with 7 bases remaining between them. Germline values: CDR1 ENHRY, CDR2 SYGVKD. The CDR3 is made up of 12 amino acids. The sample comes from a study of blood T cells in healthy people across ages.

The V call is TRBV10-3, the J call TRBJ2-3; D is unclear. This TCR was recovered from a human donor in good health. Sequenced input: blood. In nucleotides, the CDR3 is TGTGCCATCAGTCCCCTCCCAGATACGCAGTATTTT. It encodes CAISPLPDTQYF.